This TCR beta chain originates from a study of identical twins. Study-wide results and limits: A cross-sectional statistical analysis, not follow-up of the same donors, supported the conclusions. Alpha sequences that were out-of-frame and twin-shared showed an excess of low generation probability. The models gave estimates that fell short of the out-of-frame TCR alpha sharing seen in monozygotic twins.

Regarding this clonotype: Its antigen remains unknown.

Template switching added a universal primer binding site, and final cDNA carried unique molecular identifiers. TCRdb independently ran MiXCR on the 5' RACE reads; one entry per CDR3 protein. Counted here are fewer than 250,000 distinct CDR3 sequences, 6% to 8.5% occurring once; the ten biggest clones make up less than 6.5%. This sample was shared with a second study, whose subject was yellow fever vaccine responses in identical twins.

The sequenced material came from CD8+ T cells sorted from blood. The receptor was isolated from a woman under 30 in good health.

CDR3 DNA sequence: TGTGCCAGCAGCTTAGCGCGTAGCGGGAGGGCCGATGAGCAGTTCTTC. Amino acids: CASSLARSGRADEQFF. The chain carries TRBV7-9 and TRBJ2-1; 11 bases line up with TRBD2. The CDR3 is 16 amino acids. With V trimmed by 0 bases and J by 8 bases, 6 bases remained unmatched. Germline V gene lookup returns CDR1 SEHNR and CDR2 FQNEAQ (reference sequence).